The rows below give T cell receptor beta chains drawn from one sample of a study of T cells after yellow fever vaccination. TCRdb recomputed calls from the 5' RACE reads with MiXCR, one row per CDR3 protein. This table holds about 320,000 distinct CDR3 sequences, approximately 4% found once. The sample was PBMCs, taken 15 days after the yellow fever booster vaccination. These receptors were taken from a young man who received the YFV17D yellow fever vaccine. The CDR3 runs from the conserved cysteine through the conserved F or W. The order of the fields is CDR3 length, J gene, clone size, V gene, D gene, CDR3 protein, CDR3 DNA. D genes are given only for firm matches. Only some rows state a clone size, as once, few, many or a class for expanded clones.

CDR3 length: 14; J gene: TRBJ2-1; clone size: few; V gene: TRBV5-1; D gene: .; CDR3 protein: CASCRDGYYNEQFF; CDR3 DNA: TGCGCCAGTTGCAGGGACGGTTATTACAATGAGCAGTTCTTC
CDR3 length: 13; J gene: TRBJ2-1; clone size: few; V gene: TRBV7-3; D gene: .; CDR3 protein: CASSLQGSNEQFF; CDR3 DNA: TGTGCCAGCAGCTTACAGGGATCCAATGAGCAGTTCTTC
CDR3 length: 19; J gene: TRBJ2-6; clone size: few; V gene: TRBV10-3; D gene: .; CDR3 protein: CAISPRDRDLPSGANVLTF; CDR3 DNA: TGTGCCATCAGTCCCCGCGACCGGGACTTACCGTCTGGGGCCAACGTCCTGACTTTC
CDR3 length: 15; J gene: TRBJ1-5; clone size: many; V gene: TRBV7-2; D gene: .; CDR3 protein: CASSLALGGRQPQHF; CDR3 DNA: TGTGCCAGCAGCTTAGCGTTGGGGGGACGACAGCCCCAGCATTTT
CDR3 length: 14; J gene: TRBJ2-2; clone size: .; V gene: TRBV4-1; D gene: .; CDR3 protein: CASREQGRTGELFF; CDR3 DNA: TGCGCCAGCAGGGAACAGGGCCGCACCGGGGAGCTGTTTTTT
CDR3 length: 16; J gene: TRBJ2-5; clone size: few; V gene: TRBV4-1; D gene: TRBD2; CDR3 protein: CASSQVSLAGQETQYF; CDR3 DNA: TGCGCCAGCAGCCAAGTCTCACTAGCGGGACAAGAGACCCAGTACTTC
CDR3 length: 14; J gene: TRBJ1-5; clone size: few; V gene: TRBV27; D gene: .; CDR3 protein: CASALGGSNQPQHF; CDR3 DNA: TGTGCCAGCGCCTTGGGGGGTAGCAATCAGCCCCAGCATTTT
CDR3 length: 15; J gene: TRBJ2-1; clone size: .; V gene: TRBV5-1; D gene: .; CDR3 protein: CASSLRGRGFDEQFF; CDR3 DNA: TGCGCCAGCAGCTTGCGGGGACGGGGGTTTGATGAGCAGTTCTTC
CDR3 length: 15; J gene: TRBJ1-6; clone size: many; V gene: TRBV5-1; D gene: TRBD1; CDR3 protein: CASILEGTGGSPLHF; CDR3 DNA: TGCGCCAGCATCTTGGAAGGGACAGGGGGTTCACCCCTCCACTTT
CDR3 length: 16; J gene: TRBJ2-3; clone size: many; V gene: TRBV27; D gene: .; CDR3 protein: CASAFAPTTSTDTQYF; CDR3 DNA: TGTGCCAGCGCGTTCGCGCCAACGACTAGCACAGATACGCAGTATTTT
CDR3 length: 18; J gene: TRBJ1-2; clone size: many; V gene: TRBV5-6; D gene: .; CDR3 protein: CASSLRQRFSITNYGYTF; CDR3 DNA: TGTGCCAGCAGCTTAAGACAGCGTTTTTCTATCACCAACTATGGCTACACCTTC
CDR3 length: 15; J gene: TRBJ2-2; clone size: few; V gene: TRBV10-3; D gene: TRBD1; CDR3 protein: CAIRPDRENTGELFF; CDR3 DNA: TGTGCCATCAGGCCCGACAGGGAGAACACCGGGGAGCTGTTTTTT
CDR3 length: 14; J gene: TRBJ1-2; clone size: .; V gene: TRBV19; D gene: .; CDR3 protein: CASSPGPGAAGYTF; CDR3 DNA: TGTGCCAGTAGTCCGGGACCGGGAGCAGCTGGCTACACCTTC
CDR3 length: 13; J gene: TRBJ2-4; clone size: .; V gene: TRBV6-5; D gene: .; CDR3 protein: CASSYGQKNIQYF; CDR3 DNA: TGTGCCAGCAGTTACGGACAGAAAAACATTCAGTACTTC
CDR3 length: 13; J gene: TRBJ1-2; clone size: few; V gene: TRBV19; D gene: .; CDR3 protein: CASRADGNYGYTF; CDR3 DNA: TGTGCCAGTAGGGCGGACGGGAACTATGGCTACACCTTC
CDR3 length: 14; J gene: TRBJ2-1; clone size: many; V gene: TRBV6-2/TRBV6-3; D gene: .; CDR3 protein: CASSLTLSYNEQFF; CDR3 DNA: TGTGCCAGCAGTTTAACCCTCTCCTACAATGAGCAGTTCTTC
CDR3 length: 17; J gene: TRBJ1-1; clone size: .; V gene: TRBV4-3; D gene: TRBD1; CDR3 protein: CASSQDPLRQGGTEAFF; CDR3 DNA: TGCGCCAGCAGCCAAGATCCCCTCAGACAGGGGGGAACTGAAGCTTTCTTT
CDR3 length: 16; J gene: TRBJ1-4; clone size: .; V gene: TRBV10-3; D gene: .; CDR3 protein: CAISEGQSPSGEKLFF; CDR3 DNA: TGTGCCATCAGTGAAGGACAGAGCCCAAGTGGAGAAAAACTGTTTTTT
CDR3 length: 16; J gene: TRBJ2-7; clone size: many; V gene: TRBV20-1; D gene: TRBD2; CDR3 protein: CSATGTSGGHVYEQYF; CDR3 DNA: TGCAGTGCAACCGGGACTAGCGGGGGCCATGTCTACGAGCAGTACTTC
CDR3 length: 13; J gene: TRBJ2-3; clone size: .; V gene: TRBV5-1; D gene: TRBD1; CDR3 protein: CASGQGAEDTQYF; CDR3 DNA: TGCGCCAGCGGCCAGGGGGCAGAAGATACGCAGTATTTT
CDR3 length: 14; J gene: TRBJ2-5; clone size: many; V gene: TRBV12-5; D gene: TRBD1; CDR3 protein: CASGVGQGFETQYF; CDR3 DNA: TGTGCTAGTGGTGTAGGACAGGGATTTGAGACCCAGTACTTC
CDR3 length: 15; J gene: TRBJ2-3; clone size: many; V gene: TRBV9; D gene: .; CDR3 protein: CASSPGPDRTDTQYF; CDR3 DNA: TGTGCCAGCAGCCCGGGACCAGATCGCACAGATACGCAGTATTTT
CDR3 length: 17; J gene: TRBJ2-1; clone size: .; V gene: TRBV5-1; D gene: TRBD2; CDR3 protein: CASSFGLAGVSYNEQFF; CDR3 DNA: TGCGCCAGCAGCTTCGGACTAGCGGGGGTCTCCTACAATGAGCAGTTCTTC
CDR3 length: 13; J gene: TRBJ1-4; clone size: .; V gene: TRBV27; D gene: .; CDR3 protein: CASSSLRNEKLFF; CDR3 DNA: TGTGCCAGCAGTTCCTTACGGAATGAAAAACTGTTTTTT
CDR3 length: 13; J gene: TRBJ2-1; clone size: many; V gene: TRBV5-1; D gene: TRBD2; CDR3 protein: CASSSRGNNEQFF; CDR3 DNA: TGCGCCAGCAGCTCGCGGGGGAATAATGAGCAGTTCTTC
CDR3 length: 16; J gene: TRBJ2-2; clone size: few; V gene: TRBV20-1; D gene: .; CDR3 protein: CSASLYNEPNTGELFF; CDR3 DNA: TGCAGTGCTAGCCTTTATAACGAACCGAACACCGGGGAGCTGTTTTTT
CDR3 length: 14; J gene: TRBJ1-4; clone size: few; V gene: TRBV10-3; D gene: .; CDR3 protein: CAISDSGGGGKLFF; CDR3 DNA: TGTGCCATCAGTGACTCCGGGGGCGGTGGAAAACTGTTTTTT
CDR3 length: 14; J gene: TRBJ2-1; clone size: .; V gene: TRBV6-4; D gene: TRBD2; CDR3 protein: CASILSGGYNEQFF; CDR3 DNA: TGTGCCAGCATACTTAGCGGGGGGTACAATGAGCAGTTCTTC
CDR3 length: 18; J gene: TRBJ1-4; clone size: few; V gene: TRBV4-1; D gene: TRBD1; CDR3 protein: CASSQDKGTVFANEKLFF; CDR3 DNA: TGCGCCAGCAGCCAAGATAAAGGGACAGTATTTGCTAATGAAAAACTGTTTTTT
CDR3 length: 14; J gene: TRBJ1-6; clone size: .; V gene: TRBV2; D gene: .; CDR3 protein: CASRRGFGNSPLHF; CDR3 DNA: TGTGCCAGCAGACGGGGCTTTGGGAATTCACCCCTCCACTTT
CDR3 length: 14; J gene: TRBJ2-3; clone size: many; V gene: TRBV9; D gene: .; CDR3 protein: CASSVASGTDTQYF; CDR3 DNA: TGTGCCAGCAGCGTAGCTAGCGGCACAGATACGCAGTATTTT
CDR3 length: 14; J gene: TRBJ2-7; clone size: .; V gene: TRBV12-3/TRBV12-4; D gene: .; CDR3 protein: CASSLGQDRYEQYF; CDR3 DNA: TGTGCCAGCAGTTTAGGACAGGACCGCTACGAGCAGTACTTC
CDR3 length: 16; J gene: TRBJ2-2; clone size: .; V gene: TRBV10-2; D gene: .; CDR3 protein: CASSKRGARNTGELFF; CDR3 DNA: TGCGCCAGCAGCAAACGGGGGGCCCGAAACACCGGGGAGCTGTTTTTT
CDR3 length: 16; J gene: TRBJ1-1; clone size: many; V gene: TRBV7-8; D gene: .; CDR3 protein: CASSGSAARPNTEAFF; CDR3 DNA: TGTGCCAGCAGCGGCAGCGCGGCACGGCCCAACACTGAAGCTTTCTTT
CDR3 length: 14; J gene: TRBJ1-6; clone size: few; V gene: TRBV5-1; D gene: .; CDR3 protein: CASSSGDNNSPLHF; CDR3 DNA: TGCGCCAGCAGCTCTGGAGATAATAATTCACCCCTCCACTTT
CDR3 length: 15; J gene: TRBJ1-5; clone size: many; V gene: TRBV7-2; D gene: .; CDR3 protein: CASSLRTASNQPQHF; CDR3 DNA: TGTGCCAGCAGCTTAAGGACGGCGAGCAATCAGCCCCAGCATTTT
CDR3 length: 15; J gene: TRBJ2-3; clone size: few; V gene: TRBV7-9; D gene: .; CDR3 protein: CASSPRSARTDTQYF; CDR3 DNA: TGTGCCAGCAGCCCGAGGAGTGCCCGCACAGATACGCAGTATTTT
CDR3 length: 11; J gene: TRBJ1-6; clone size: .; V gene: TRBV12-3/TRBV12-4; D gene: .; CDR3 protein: CASSFGSPLHF; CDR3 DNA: TGTGCCAGCAGTTTTGGATCACCCCTCCACTTT
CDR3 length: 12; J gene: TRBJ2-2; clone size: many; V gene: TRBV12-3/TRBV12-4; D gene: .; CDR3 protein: CAILLGAGELFF; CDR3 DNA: TGTGCCATCTTATTAGGGGCCGGGGAGCTGTTTTTT
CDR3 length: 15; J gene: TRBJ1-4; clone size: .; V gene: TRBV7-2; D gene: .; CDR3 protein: CASSLVGSGNEKLFF; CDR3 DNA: TGTGCCAGCAGCTTAGTTGGCAGCGGTAATGAAAAACTGTTTTTT
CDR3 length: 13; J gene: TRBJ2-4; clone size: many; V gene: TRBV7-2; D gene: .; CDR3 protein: CASSLVEGNIQYF; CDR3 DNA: TGTGCCAGCAGTCTAGTCGAAGGAAACATTCAGTACTTC
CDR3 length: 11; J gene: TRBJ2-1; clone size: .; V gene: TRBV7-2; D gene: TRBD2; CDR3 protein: CASSLGTRQFF; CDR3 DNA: TGTGCCAGCAGCTTAGGGACTAGACAGTTCTTC
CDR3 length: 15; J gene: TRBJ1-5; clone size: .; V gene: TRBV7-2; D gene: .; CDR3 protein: CASSLERHPNQPQHF; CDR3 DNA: TGTGCCAGCAGCTTAGAGCGGCACCCCAATCAGCCCCAGCATTTT
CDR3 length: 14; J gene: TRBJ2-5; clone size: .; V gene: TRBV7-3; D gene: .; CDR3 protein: CASSLRQREETQYF; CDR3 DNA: TGTGCCAGCAGCTTAAGGCAGCGGGAAGAGACCCAGTACTTC
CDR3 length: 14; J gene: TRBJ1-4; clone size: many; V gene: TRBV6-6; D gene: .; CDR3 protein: CASRTKGANEKLFF; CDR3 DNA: TGTGCCAGCAGGACAAAAGGAGCTAATGAAAAACTGTTTTTT
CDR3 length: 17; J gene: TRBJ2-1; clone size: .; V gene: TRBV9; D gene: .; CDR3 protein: CASSVTPTAGQGDEQSF; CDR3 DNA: TGTGCCAGCAGCGTAACCCCTACGGCCGGCCAGGGCGATGAGCAGTCCTTC
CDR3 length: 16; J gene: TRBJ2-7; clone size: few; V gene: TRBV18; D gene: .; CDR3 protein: CASSPLLGRGFYEQYF; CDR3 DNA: TGTGCCAGCTCACCACTCCTTGGCAGGGGATTTTACGAGCAGTACTTC
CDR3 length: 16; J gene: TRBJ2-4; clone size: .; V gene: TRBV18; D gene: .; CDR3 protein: CASSPTETGTKNIQYF; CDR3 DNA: TGTGCCAGCTCACCAACGGAAACCGGGACCAAAAACATTCAGTACTTC
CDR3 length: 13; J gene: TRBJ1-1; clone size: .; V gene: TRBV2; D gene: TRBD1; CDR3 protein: CASSEKGAIEAFF; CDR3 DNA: TGTGCCAGCAGTGAGAAGGGGGCTATTGAAGCTTTCTTT
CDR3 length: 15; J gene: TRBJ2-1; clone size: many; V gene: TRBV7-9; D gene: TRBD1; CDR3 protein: CASSPATGVYNEQFF; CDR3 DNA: TGTGCCAGCAGCCCGGCGACAGGGGTTTACAATGAGCAGTTCTTC
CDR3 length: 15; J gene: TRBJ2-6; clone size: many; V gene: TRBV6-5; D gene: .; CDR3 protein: CASSPSDSGANVLTF; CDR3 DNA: TGTGCCAGCAGTCCGTCCGACTCTGGGGCCAACGTCCTGACTTTC
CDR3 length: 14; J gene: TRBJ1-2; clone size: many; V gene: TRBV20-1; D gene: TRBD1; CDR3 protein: CSARGRDRPYGYTF; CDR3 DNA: TGCAGTGCTAGAGGAAGGGACAGGCCTTATGGCTACACCTTC
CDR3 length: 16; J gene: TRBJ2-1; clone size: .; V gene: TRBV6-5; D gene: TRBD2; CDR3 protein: CASCRALAQSYNEQFF; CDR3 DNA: TGTGCCAGCTGTCGGGCACTAGCGCAATCCTACAATGAGCAGTTCTTC